A selection of T cell receptor beta chains follows, all from one sample in a study of cytomegalovirus exposure and HLA in healthy donors. Using immunoSEQ multiplex PCR, the repertoire was profiled, and TCRdb retains in-frame clones only, with some absent. Among about 180,000 clones listed, more than 60% were seen once. Material for sequencing was PBMCs. These receptors all stem from a man between 18 and 29 years old in good health and CMV-seronegative. Both conserved end residues are part of each CDR3. Each record gives: V gene, J gene, clone size, CDR3 length, D gene, CDR3 DNA, CDR3 protein. A D gene is named only where the DNA matches it firmly. Size is stated for part of the rows, as once, few or many counts, or as a class when the clone is expanded.

TRBV5-1,TRBJ2-7,once,15,TRBD1,TGCGCCAGCAGCCCAGGGACAGGGGGCTGGTACGAGCAGTACTTC,CASSPGTGGWYEQYF
TRBV4-2,TRBJ2-3,NA,16,TRBD2,TGTGCCAGCAGCCAAGACCAGCTAGCGGGAGCAGATACGCAGTATTTT,CASSQDQLAGADTQYF
TRBV19,TRBJ1-5,NA,14,NA,TGTGCCAGTAGTTCGTCGGGCGGGTATCAGCCCCAGCATTTT,CASSSSGGYQPQHF
TRBV9,TRBJ1-2,NA,15,TRBD1,TGTGCCAGCAGCGTAGGGACAGGCTCCAGGATCGGCTACACCTTC,CASSVGTGSRIGYTF
TRBV19,TRBJ1-1,NA,15,NA,TGTGCCAGTAGTATAGTGGGGGCAAGGAACACTGAAGCTTTCTTT,CASSIVGARNTEAFF
TRBV30,TRBJ2-1,once,16,NA,TGTGCCTGGAGCCTCTTCAGGGCGAGCTCCTACAATGAGCAGTTCTTC,CAWSLFRASSYNEQFF
TRBV7-2,TRBJ2-1,few,12,NA,TGTGCCAGCGGGACTGCCTACAATGAGCAGTTCTTC,CASGTAYNEQFF
TRBV18,TRBJ2-5,NA,14,NA,TGTGCCAGCTCACCAAGGGGGATGGGAGAGACCCAGTACTTC,CASSPRGMGETQYF
TRBV2,TRBJ2-6,few,14,NA,TGTGCCAGCAGCCTAGTTGGTGGGGCCAACGTCCTGACTTTC,CASSLVGGANVLTF
TRBV21-1,TRBJ1-2,NA,16,NA,TGTGCCAGCAGCGCCGGGACACCATTTCCTAAATATGGCTACACCTTC,CASSAGTPFPKYGYTF
TRBV20-1,TRBJ2-7,NA,10,NA,TGCAGTGCCGGTAGCGGTGAGCAGTACTTC,CSAGSGEQYF
TRBV5-1,TRBJ2-2,once,12,NA,TGCGCCAGCAGCTTTGCGGCGGGGGAGCTGTTTTTT,CASSFAAGELFF
TRBV5-6,TRBJ1-2,NA,12,TRBD1,TGTGCCAGCAGCACCGGGACAGGGGGCTACACCTTC,CASSTGTGGYTF
TRBV10-2,TRBJ2-4,once,14,NA,TGCGCCAGCAAAGACGGCGGGATCAAAAACATTCAGTACTTC,CASKDGGIKNIQYF
TRBV4-1,TRBJ2-7,NA,16,TRBD1,TGCGCCAGCAGCCAAGTAACAGGGGGGAGCTCCTACGAGCAGTACTTC,CASSQVTGGSSYEQYF
TRBV9,TRBJ2-5,once,16,TRBD2,TGTGCCAGCAGCGAACTAGCGGGGGGGCCGGGGGAGACCCAGTACTTC,CASSELAGGPGETQYF
TRBV6-6,TRBJ1-1,NA,15,TRBD1,TGTGCCAGCAGTTACCCGGGACAGGGAGGGACTGAAGCTTTCTTT,CASSYPGQGGTEAFF
TRBV7-9,TRBJ2-7,once,15,TRBD2,TGTGCCAGCAGCCCAAGGGAGGGCCCTAGTTACGAGCAGTACTTC,CASSPREGPSYEQYF
TRBV29-1,TRBJ2-3,NA,16,NA,TGCAGCGTTGAATTTGGGGCCTATGGGGCCACAGATACGCAGTATTTT,CSVEFGAYGATDTQYF
TRBV2,TRBJ2-7,NA,13,TRBD2,TGTGCCAGCAGTGCCAGCGGGGGCTACGAGCAGTACTTC,CASSASGGYEQYF
TRBV19,TRBJ1-1,NA,15,TRBD1,TGTGCCAGTAGTATCGGGACAGGGGCGCCCACTGAAGCTTTCTTT,CASSIGTGAPTEAFF
TRBV5-1,TRBJ2-6,NA,18,NA,TGCGCCAGCAGCTTGGGAGGCGCCGTTACATCTGGGGCCAACGTCCTGACTTTC,CASSLGGAVTSGANVLTF
TRBV2,TRBJ1-1,NA,14,TRBD1,TGTGCCAGCACAGGACAGGGGGCGGGCACTGAAGCTTTCTTT,CASTGQGAGTEAFF
TRBV30,TRBJ1-1,NA,16,NA,TGTGCCTGGACTCCTCCCTGGCGGCAATTGAACACTGAAGCTTTCTTT,CAWTPPWRQLNTEAFF
TRBV7-2,TRBJ2-1,few,17,TRBD2,TGTGCCAGCAGCGGAGGGACTAGCGGGCGGTTCTACAATGAGCAGTTCTTC,CASSGGTSGRFYNEQFF
TRBV21-1,TRBJ1-2,NA,14,NA,TGTGCCAGCAGCAAATGGGACAGGCGCTATGGCTACACCTTC,CASSKWDRRYGYTF
TRBV27,TRBJ1-5,NA,12,NA,TGTGCCACCGGACAGTACAATCAGCCCCAGCATTTT,CATGQYNQPQHF
TRBV4-1,TRBJ2-3,NA,17,TRBD1,TGCGCCAGCAGCCAAGGAATACAGGGGGCACGAACAGATACGCAGTATTTT,CASSQGIQGARTDTQYF
TRBV4-2,TRBJ1-2,NA,17,NA,TGTGCCAGCAGCCAGGCTGGAGCTGGATCCGAATATGAGGGCTACACCTTC,CASSQAGAGSEYEGYTF
TRBV7-2,TRBJ2-1,NA,15,TRBD2,TGTGCCAGCAGCTCTTTGACTAGCGGGAGGGGTGAGCAGTTCTTC,CASSSLTSGRGEQFF
TRBV29-1,TRBJ2-7,NA,14,TRBD1,TGCAGCGTTGAATCAACAGGGGGCCCCTACGAGCAGTACTTC,CSVESTGGPYEQYF
TRBV18,TRBJ1-1,NA,15,TRBD1,TGTGCCAGCTCACCTCGGACAGGGGCGAACACTGAAGCTTTCTTT,CASSPRTGANTEAFF
TRBV6-1,TRBJ2-5,NA,15,NA,TGTGCCAGCAGTGAAGAAATAGGGGGTGCGGAGACCCAGTACTTC,CASSEEIGGAETQYF
TRBV27,TRBJ2-2,NA,12,NA,TGTGCCAGTAACGGTAACACCGGGGAGCTGTTTTTT,CASNGNTGELFF
TRBV7-9,TRBJ2-2,NA,16,TRBD1,TGTGCCAGCCACATGACAGGGGGCGCGGACACCGGGGAGCTGTTTTTT,CASHMTGGADTGELFF
TRBV27,TRBJ2-1,NA,15,TRBD2,TGTGCCAGCAGCATACTAGCGGGGGGCTACAATGAGCAGTTCTTC,CASSILAGGYNEQFF
TRBV5-4,TRBJ2-7,NA,16,NA,TGTGCCAGCAGCGATGGGGGCGGGCAGGGGCCCTACGAGCAGTACTTC,CASSDGGGQGPYEQYF
TRBV6-5,TRBJ1-1,NA,16,TRBD1,TGTGCCAGCAGTTACTCGAGAAAAAGACAGGGGGCTGAAGCTTTCTTT,CASSYSRKRQGAEAFF
TRBV30,TRBJ1-1,NA,15,NA,TGTGCCTGGAGTGTACTCTTGGGTACGGGCACTGAAGCTTTCTTT,CAWSVLLGTGTEAFF
TRBV6-5,TRBJ2-3,NA,14,NA,TGTGCCAGCAGAAATACAAGGGGGACAGATACGCAGTATTTT,CASRNTRGTDTQYF
TRBV4-3,TRBJ2-3,NA,16,NA,TGCGCCAGCAGCCAAGATGGCCTCGTGACGGGTAATACGCAGTATTTT,CASSQDGLVTGNTQYF
TRBV19,TRBJ1-4,many,14,TRBD1,TGTGCCAGTAGTCCAGGACAGGTTGGTGTAAAACTGTTTTTT,CASSPGQVGVKLFF
TRBV4-3,TRBJ2-7,few,16,TRBD1,TGCGCCAGCAGCCTACTCACCGGGACAGGGGACTACGAGCAGTACTTC,CASSLLTGTGDYEQYF
TRBV4-2,TRBJ2-5,few,16,NA,TGTGCCAGCAGCCCCAAAGGGGGGGGGTACCAAGAGACCCAGTACTTC,CASSPKGGGYQETQYF
TRBV2,TRBJ1-4,NA,14,TRBD1,TGTGCCAGCAGTGAAGCAGGGGGCAATGAAAAACTGTTTTTT,CASSEAGGNEKLFF
TRBV18,TRBJ1-5,NA,13,NA,TGTGCCAGCTCAACCAGTGACAATCAGCCCCAGCATTTT,CASSTSDNQPQHF
TRBV11-3,TRBJ2-4,NA,18,TRBD2,TGTGCCAGCAGCCAAGGTGTTCTAGCGGGCTTAGCCAAAAACATTCAGTACTTC,CASSQGVLAGLAKNIQYF
TRBV4-2,TRBJ2-7,NA,13,NA,TGTGCCAGCAGCCAAGATGGCACCTACGAGCAGTACTTC,CASSQDGTYEQYF
TRBV7-3,TRBJ1-1,NA,15,NA,TGTGCCAGCAGCTTATATCCAGGTGGTTACGGTGAAGCTTTCTTT,CASSLYPGGYGEAFF